This T cell receptor beta chain was recovered during a study of cytomegalovirus exposure and HLA in healthy donors. Study-level background: Clustering assigned about 80% of the approximately 370 genotyped donors to the Caucasian-associated ancestry cluster.

About this clone: What it recognizes is unknown.

The PCR employed 60 Vbeta primers together with 13 Jbeta primers. This table comes from immunoSEQ multiplex PCR, and its TCRdb copy is limited to in-frame clones, with some not included. The sample includes about 160,000 clones, over 70% seen only once; the top ten take 1% to 1.5%. The CDR3 loop spans 14 amino acids. Trimming stripped 1 base from V and 0 bases from J, with 4 bases between. The germline V gene encodes CDR1 SGHAT and CDR2 FQNNGV. Every donor was a healthy person donating bone marrow. General study findings and limits: The majority of TCR sequences were rare, yet some public TCRs appeared in many donors. Per a prior analysis, the majority of TCR beta V segments were productive roughly 87% or roughly 30% of the time.

The rearrangement uses TRBV11-2 and TRBJ2-1; D unclear. Input material: PBMCs. This sequence originates from a man aged 50-59 years in good health and CMV-seropositive. The CDR3 coding sequence is TGTGCCAGCAGCTTAGGGAGCTCCTACAATGAGCAGTTCTTC. This gives the protein CASSLGSSYNEQFF.